Listed below are T cell receptor beta chains from one sample, sequenced in a study of shared clonotypes between healthy human individuals. TCRdb keeps only in-frame clones here, not all; method: immunoSEQ multiplex PCR. The data contain hundreds of thousands of clones, around 74% of them singletons. Sequenced input: memory CD4+ T cells sorted from blood. These receptor sequences come from a woman aged 30 to 39 in good health. CDR3s include the opening cysteine and the closing phenylalanine or tryptophan. D genes are given only for firm matches. Size values are once, few and many counts, or a class for expanded clones, and some rows have none.

v_call: TRBV7-2; j_call: TRBJ1-1; d_call: -; clone_size: -; cdr3_aa: CASSSSALMNTEAFF; cdr3_nt: TGTGCCAGCAGCTCCTCAGCTTTGATGAACACTGAAGCTTTCTTT
v_call: TRBV10-1; j_call: TRBJ2-5; d_call: -; clone_size: -; cdr3_aa: CASSESYGGTETQYF; cdr3_nt: TGCGCCAGCAGTGAGTCGTATGGCGGGACTGAGACCCAGTACTTC
v_call: TRBV4-1; j_call: TRBJ2-7; d_call: -; clone_size: -; cdr3_aa: CASSQSYPGEPYEQYF; cdr3_nt: TGCGCCAGCAGCCAATCCTACCCGGGAGAGCCTTACGAGCAGTACTTC
v_call: TRBV7-8; j_call: TRBJ2-7; d_call: -; clone_size: -; cdr3_aa: CASSFRGPTYEQYF; cdr3_nt: TGTGCCAGCAGCTTTAGAGGGCCGACCTACGAGCAGTACTTC
v_call: TRBV4-1; j_call: TRBJ2-3; d_call: -; clone_size: -; cdr3_aa: CASSQGPGRFTDTQYF; cdr3_nt: TGCGCCAGCAGCCAAGGCCCGGGACGGTTCACAGATACGCAGTATTTT
v_call: TRBV11-2; j_call: TRBJ2-1; d_call: -; clone_size: -; cdr3_aa: CASSSDRVRKFF; cdr3_nt: TGTGCCAGCAGCTCCGACCGGGTTAGGAAGTTCTTC
v_call: TRBV27; j_call: TRBJ2-2; d_call: -; clone_size: -; cdr3_aa: CASSFNGGYSTGELFF; cdr3_nt: TGTGCCAGCAGTTTTAACGGCGGATACAGCACCGGGGAGCTGTTTTTT
v_call: TRBV19; j_call: TRBJ2-6; d_call: -; clone_size: -; cdr3_aa: CASNKQVGISGANVLTF; cdr3_nt: TGTGCCAGTAATAAACAGGTGGGGATCTCTGGGGCCAACGTCCTGACTTTC
v_call: TRBV6-1; j_call: TRBJ1-2; d_call: -; clone_size: many; cdr3_aa: CASSDPWGAGRAVGYTF; cdr3_nt: TGTGCCAGCAGTGACCCCTGGGGAGCAGGGAGGGCGGTCGGCTACACCTTC
v_call: TRBV11-2; j_call: TRBJ2-7; d_call: TRBD1; clone_size: -; cdr3_aa: CASSRTGGQTYEQYF; cdr3_nt: TGTGCCAGCAGCAGGACAGGGGGTCAGACCTACGAGCAGTACTTC
v_call: TRBV2; j_call: TRBJ1-2; d_call: TRBD1; clone_size: once; cdr3_aa: CASSAGQGRGYTF; cdr3_nt: TGTGCCAGCAGTGCGGGACAGGGCCGGGGCTACACCTTC
v_call: TRBV14; j_call: TRBJ2-1; d_call: -; clone_size: -; cdr3_aa: CASSRSRNEQFF; cdr3_nt: TGTGCCAGCAGCCGTAGTCGGAATGAGCAGTTCTTC
v_call: TRBV5-1; j_call: TRBJ2-7; d_call: -; clone_size: -; cdr3_aa: CASSLGLGLEQYF; cdr3_nt: TGCGCCAGCAGCTTGGGCCTGGGGCTCGAGCAGTACTTC
v_call: TRBV30; j_call: TRBJ1-5; d_call: -; clone_size: few; cdr3_aa: CAWSVGVNQPQHF; cdr3_nt: TGTGCCTGGAGTGTAGGGGTAAATCAGCCCCAGCATTTT
v_call: TRBV18; j_call: TRBJ2-7; d_call: -; clone_size: once; cdr3_aa: CASSPRVSRNEQYF; cdr3_nt: TGTGCCAGCTCACCTAGGGTTTCTCGTAACGAGCAGTACTTC
v_call: TRBV5-1; j_call: TRBJ2-5; d_call: TRBD1; clone_size: -; cdr3_aa: CASSSGTGGPETQYF; cdr3_nt: TGCGCCAGCAGCTCCGGGACAGGGGGTCCGGAGACCCAGTACTTC
v_call: TRBV30; j_call: TRBJ2-5; d_call: -; clone_size: -; cdr3_aa: CAWMRVGLETQYF; cdr3_nt: TGTGCCTGGATGAGGGTAGGGTTGGAGACCCAGTACTTC
v_call: TRBV28; j_call: TRBJ2-1; d_call: TRBD2; clone_size: -; cdr3_aa: CASSSPGLAGVENSYNEQFF; cdr3_nt: TGTGCCAGCAGTTCACCGGGACTAGCGGGAGTAGAAAACTCCTACAATGAGCAGTTCTTC
v_call: TRBV4-1; j_call: TRBJ2-3; d_call: TRBD2; clone_size: -; cdr3_aa: CASSQSLAGGDTQYF; cdr3_nt: TGCGCCAGCAGCCAATCACTAGCGGGAGGTGATACGCAGTATTTT
v_call: TRBV7-9; j_call: TRBJ2-7; d_call: TRBD2; clone_size: -; cdr3_aa: CASLASGSDEQYF; cdr3_nt: TGTGCCAGCTTGGCTAGCGGGAGCGACGAGCAGTACTTC
v_call: TRBV5-1; j_call: TRBJ2-7; d_call: -; clone_size: -; cdr3_aa: CASSLGRALEQYF; cdr3_nt: TGCGCCAGCAGCTTGGGAAGGGCCCTCGAGCAGTACTTC
v_call: TRBV30; j_call: TRBJ2-7; d_call: -; clone_size: -; cdr3_aa: CAWAVGFRGQYF; cdr3_nt: TGTGCCTGGGCCGTGGGGTTCAGGGGACAGTACTTC
v_call: TRBV5-1; j_call: TRBJ2-5; d_call: TRBD2; clone_size: few; cdr3_aa: CASSSSPGASGSKTQYF; cdr3_nt: TGCGCCAGCAGCTCCTCCCCCGGGGCTAGCGGGAGCAAGACCCAGTACTTC
v_call: TRBV28; j_call: TRBJ2-3; d_call: -; clone_size: -; cdr3_aa: CASSFSVNLPGIPSTDTQYF; cdr3_nt: TGTGCCAGCAGTTTTAGTGTTAATTTGCCAGGTATCCCTAGCACAGATACGCAGTATTTT